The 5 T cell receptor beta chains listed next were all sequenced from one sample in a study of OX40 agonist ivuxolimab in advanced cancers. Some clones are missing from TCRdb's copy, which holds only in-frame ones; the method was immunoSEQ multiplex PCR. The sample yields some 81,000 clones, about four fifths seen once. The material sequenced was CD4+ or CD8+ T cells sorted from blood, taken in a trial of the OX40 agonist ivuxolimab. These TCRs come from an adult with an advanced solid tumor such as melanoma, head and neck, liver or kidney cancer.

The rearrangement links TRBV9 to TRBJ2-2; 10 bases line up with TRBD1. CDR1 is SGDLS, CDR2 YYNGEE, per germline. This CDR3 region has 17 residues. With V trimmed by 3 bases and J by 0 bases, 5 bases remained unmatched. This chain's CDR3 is CASSAGTGAPNTGELFF. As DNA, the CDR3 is TGTGCCAGCAGCGCCGGGACAGGGGCTCCGAACACCGGGGAGCTGTTTTTT.

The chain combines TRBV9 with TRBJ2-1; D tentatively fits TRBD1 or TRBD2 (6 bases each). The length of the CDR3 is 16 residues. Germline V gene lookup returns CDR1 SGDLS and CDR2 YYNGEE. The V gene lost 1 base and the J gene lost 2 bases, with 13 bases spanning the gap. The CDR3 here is CASSVTGAATYNEQFF. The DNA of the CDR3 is TGTGCCAGCAGCGTAACGGGGGCAGCCACCTACAATGAGCAGTTCTTC.

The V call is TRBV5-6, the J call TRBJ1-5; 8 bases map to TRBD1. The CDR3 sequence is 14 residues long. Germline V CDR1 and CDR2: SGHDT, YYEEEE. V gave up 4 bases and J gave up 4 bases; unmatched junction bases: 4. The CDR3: CASSRQGFNQPQHF. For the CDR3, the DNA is TGTGCCAGCAGCCGACAGGGGTTTAATCAGCCCCAGCATTTT.

In DNA, the CDR3 is TGTGCCAGCAGTGCGGACGGCAGCTCCTATAATTCACCCCTCCACTTT. This codes for CASSADGSSYNSPLHF. V and J are TRBV6-1 and TRBJ1-6; D gene uncertain. This CDR3 contains 16 residues. Germline V gene lookup returns CDR1 MNHNS and CDR2 SASEGT. Trimming removed 4 bases at V and 0 bases at J, with 10 bases between.

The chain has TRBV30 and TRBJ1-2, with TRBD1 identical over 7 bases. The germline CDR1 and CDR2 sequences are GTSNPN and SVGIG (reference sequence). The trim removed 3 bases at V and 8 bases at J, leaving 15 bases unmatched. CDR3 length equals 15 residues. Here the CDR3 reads CAWSLQVKGGVGYTF. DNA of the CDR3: TGTGCCTGGAGCCTCCAAGTCAAAGGGGGCGTAGGCTACACCTTC.